The 19 T cell receptor beta chains given below trace back to one sample, sequenced in a study of regulatory T cells in long-lasting Graves disease. The time point: persistent/refractory GD, antithyroid drugs over 5 years with positive TRAb. The TCR library was made from RNA that had been extracted from PBMCs in TRIzol. Through Arm-PCR of CDR3 regions and iRepertoire HTBI primers, TCR beta libraries were built. Each CDR3 protein is one row after TCRdb ran MiXCR on the multiplex PCR reads. Here the sample spans 650,000 to 700,000 distinct CDR3 sequences, 25% to 30% being singletons. Sequencing used peripheral blood mononuclear cells (PBMCs), obtained when the disease was refractory, from a patient treated with antithyroid drugs. Source of these receptors: a female donor with Graves disease.

The V and J genes are TRBV6-1 and TRBJ2-2; D uncertain. V dropped 6 bases and J dropped 7 bases, with 9 bases sitting between them. This CDR3 comprises 12 residues. In germline, CDR1 is MNHNS, CDR2 SASEGT. The CDR3 reads CASSQKVGELFF. CDR3 in DNA: TGTGCCAGCAGCCAGAAGGTCGGGGAGCTGTTTTTT.

The CDR3 bases are TGCAGTGCCCCCAGGGGAGGTGGCAATCAGCCCCAGCATTTT. This codes for CSAPRGGGNQPQHF. V usage is TRBV20-1 and J usage is TRBJ1-5, with a tentative D call TRBD1 (6 bases). The CDR3 covers 14 residues. The ends were cut back, 6 bases at V and 2 bases at J, with 14 bases in the middle. Germline CDR1 and CDR2: DFQATT and SNEGSKA (reference sequence).

This clonotype was seen only a few times. This chain connects TRBV3-1 to TRBJ2-4; TRBD2 matches 7 bases. The germline V gene has CDR1 LGHDT and CDR2 YNNKEL (reference sequence). The CDR3 runs to 14 residues. Trimming at V came to 4 bases and at J to 6 bases, leaving 6 bases not matched to a gene. For the CDR3, the DNA is TGTGCCAGCAGCCTTACTAGCGACGGAAACATTCAGTACTTC. Protein sequence: CASSLTSDGNIQYF.

This chain connects TRBV28 to TRBJ1-6, with D perhaps matching TRBD1 (6 bases). The germline CDR1 and CDR2 sequences are MDHEN and SYDVKM. The CDR3 totals 15 residues. Trimming took 5 bases from V and 8 from J, leaving 16 bases between them. CDR3 coding DNA: TGTGCCAGCAGTCCGTCATCAGGGGTCCATTCACCCCTCCACTTT. This gives the protein CASSPSSGVHSPLHF. The full variable domain, its missing parts supplied by reference TRBV28 and TRBJ1-6, is DVKVTQSSRYLVKRTGEKVFLECVQDMDHENMFWYRQDPGLGLRLIYFSYDVKMKEKGDIPEGYSVSREKKERFSLILESASTNQTSMYLCASSPSSGVHSPLHFGNGTRLTVT.

This clonotype has at least ten counts. The chain employs TRBV11-2 and TRBJ2-5; TRBD1 agrees at 8 bases. CDR3 length equals 14 residues. Trimming took 4 bases from V and 5 from J; bases not matched to a gene: 6. Germline-derived CDR1 and CDR2 are SGHAT and FQNNGV. This CDR3 is CASSSRTGFETQYF. DNA of the CDR3: TGTGCCAGCAGCTCCCGGACAGGGTTCGAGACCCAGTACTTC. Complete variable domain (other parts from reference TRBV11-2 and TRBJ2-5): EAGVAQSPRYKIIEKRQSVAFWCNPISGHATLYWYQQILGQGPKLLIQFQNNGVVDDSQLPKDRFSAERLKGVDSTLKIQPAKLEDSAVYLCASSSRTGFETQYFGPGTRLLVL.

V gene TRBV20-1 combines with J gene TRBJ2-5; D possibly matches TRBD1 or TRBD2 (5 bases each). In germline, CDR1 is DFQATT, CDR2 SNEGSKA (reference sequence). V was pared by 0 bases and J by 5 bases, with 13 bases between. The CDR3 covers 14 residues. CDR3 coding DNA: TGCAGTGCTAGAGATTGGGGGTTTGATGAGACCCAGTACTTC. Its translation is CSARDWGFDETQYF.

This clonotype showed up just a few times. V and J are TRBV28 and TRBJ1-4; perhaps TRBD1 as D (5 bases). V lost 1 base and J lost 6, with 12 bases in between. CDR3 length equals 15 residues. Germline V gene lookup returns CDR1 MDHEN and CDR2 SYDVKM. The CDR3 nucleotides read TGTGCCAGCAGTTTATTTGGGGCTGGGGATGAAAAACTGTTTTTT. Translating gives CASSLFGAGDEKLFF.

This clonotype has more than one count but fewer than ten. The rearrangement joins TRBV10-3 to TRBJ1-5; 10 nucleotides align to TRBD1. This CDR3 has 16 amino acids. With V trimmed by 10 bases and J by 7 bases, 16 bases remained unmatched. The germline V gene encodes CDR1 ENHRY and CDR2 SYGVKD. CDR3 amino acids: CATRGDDRGRGQPQHF. The DNA of the CDR3 is TGTGCCACGAGGGGAGACGACAGGGGGCGAGGGCAGCCCCAGCATTTT.

This clonotype was counted at least ten times. V and J are TRBV12-3 or TRBV12-4 and TRBJ1-1; perhaps TRBD1 as D (5 bases). The CDR3 is made up of 15 amino acids. The V and J ends lost 2 bases and 0 bases respectively, with 10 bases between them. The CDR3 bases are TGTGCCAGCAGTTTACCAGGGTCCATGAACACTGAAGCTTTCTTT. Its protein is CASSLPGSMNTEAFF.

The DNA for the CDR3 is TGCAGTGCCCCAGGAAAACCCCTCTTTGCCACTGAAGCTTTCTTT. Its protein is CSAPGKPLFATEAFF. The chain couples TRBV20-1 to TRBJ1-1; no reliable D call. The ends were cut back, 6 bases at V and 4 bases at J, with 21 bases in the middle. The CDR3 runs 15 residues. CDR1 DFQATT and CDR2 SNEGSKA come from the germline V gene (reference sequence).

The chain joins TRBV20-1 to TRBJ2-7, with 7 bases lining up with TRBD2. This CDR3 comprises 15 residues. Germline V gene lookup returns CDR1 DFQATT and CDR2 SNEGSKA (reference sequence). The trim removed 6 bases at V and 2 bases at J, leaving 13 bases unmatched. The CDR3 nucleotides read TGCAGTGCCTTATTCCAGCGGGGAGGGACCTACGAGCAGTACTTC. It encodes CSALFQRGGTYEQYF.

In this sample, this clonotype turned up many times. The genes are TRBV29-1 and TRBJ1-2, with no clear D. This CDR3 region has 13 residues. V gave up 3 bases and J gave up 4 bases, with 12 bases separating them. The V gene's germline CDR1 is SQVTM and CDR2 ANQGSEA. The CDR3 region has the DNA TGCAGCGTTGAGGAGAGGATGGGCTATGGCTACACCTTC. It yields the protein CSVEERMGYGYTF. Supplemented by reference TRBV29-1 and TRBJ1-2, the full variable domain reads SAVISQKPSRDICQRGTSLTIQCQVDSQVTMMFWYRQQPGQSLTLIATANQGSEATYESGFVIDKFPISRPNLTFSTLTVSNMSPEDSSIYLCSVEERMGYGYTFGSGTRLTVV.

Regarding this clonotype: The junction departs from the called germline gene at one end, perhaps through a read error. The chain combines TRBV2 with TRBJ2-5; D unresolved. This CDR3 has 14 residues. The germline V gene encodes CDR1 SNHLY and CDR2 FYNNEI. This chain's CDR3 is CANSDGPNQETQYF. CDR3 bases: TGTGCCAACAGTGATGGCCCTAACCAAGAGACCCAGTACTTC.

Note on this clonotype: A much more abundant neighbour one base away suggests this may be a read error. V is TRBV28 and J is TRBJ1-1; 7 positions agree with TRBD1. The CDR3 is made up of 16 amino acids. With V trimmed by 6 bases and J by 4 bases, 14 bases remained unmatched. Germline V gene sequence: CDR1 MDHEN, CDR2 SYDVKM. The CDR3 DNA is TGTGCCAGCAGCACACAATCGACCAGGGGGGGCACTGAAGCTTTCTTT. Its protein product is CASSTQSTRGGTEAFF.

This clonotype turned up a few times. V gene TRBV20-1 combines with J gene TRBJ1-5; perhaps TRBD1 as D (5 bases). Germline V CDR1 and CDR2: DFQATT, SNEGSKA (reference sequence). The CDR3 runs 15 residues. Between the trimmed V and J ends, which lost 5 bases and 5 bases, there was a span of 19 bases. The CDR3 region has the DNA TGCAGTGCTCGGGGGATGGGTTTCGCTGATCAGCCCCAGCATTTT. It yields the protein CSARGMGFADQPQHF.

This clonotype was observed many times. V is TRBV28 and J is TRBJ1-1; D not certain. The CDR3 sequence is 14 residues long. Trimming pared 7 bases from V and 6 bases from J, leaving 18 bases between. Germline lookup yields CDR1 MDHEN and CDR2 SYDVKM. The CDR3 region has the DNA TGTGCCAGCACTTCAGGACCGCTGGTACCTGAAGCTTTCTTT. It encodes CASTSGPLVPEAFF. Full variable domain (rest looked up from reference TRBV28 and TRBJ1-1): DVKVTQSSRYLVKRTGEKVFLECVQDMDHENMFWYRQDPGLGLRLIYFSYDVKMKEKGDIPEGYSVSREKKERFSLILESASTNQTSMYLCASTSGPLVPEAFFGQGTRLTVV.

This clonotype was counted at least ten times. The gene calls are TRBV2 and TRBJ2-5, with D tentatively TRBD1 (6 bases). Germline loops: CDR1 SNHLY, CDR2 FYNNEI. V was shortened by 3 bases and J by 5 bases, with 10 bases between the two germline ends. There are 13 residues in the CDR3. The CDR3 coding sequence is TGTGCCAGCAGTGAGCAGGGGAAGGAGACCCAGTACTTC. Amino acid sequence: CASSEQGKETQYF.

The rearrangement links TRBV29-1 to TRBJ1-2; TRBD1 matches 7 bases. This CDR3 comprises 12 residues. Germline trimming cut 4 bases from V and 8 bases from J; bases unmatched to any gene: 7. The germline CDR1 and CDR2 sequences are SQVTM and ANQGSEA. CDR3 residues: CSVGDRAGGYTF. CDR3 in DNA: TGCAGCGTTGGAGACAGGGCGGGAGGCTACACCTTC.

This clonotype was observed a few times. The gene calls are TRBV6-1 and TRBJ2-7; D is ambiguous. Germline CDR1 reads MNHNS; CDR2 reads SASEGT. This CDR3 comprises 14 residues. Between the trimmed V and J ends, which lost 7 bases and 2 bases, there was a span of 15 bases. CDR3 protein: CASILGGMAYEQYF. CDR3 nucleotides: TGTGCCAGCATCCTAGGTGGGATGGCCTACGAGCAGTACTTC.